A single sample is the source of the 17 T cell receptor beta chains below, sequenced in a study of PD-1 blockade in classical Hodgkin lymphoma. All patients relapsed after autologous stem cell transplantation, and brentuximab vedotin exposure varied. The table came from immunoSEQ multiplex PCR; TCRdb's copy has only in-frame clones and leaves some out. The profile covers around 45,000 clones, with approximately 70% appearing a single time and approximately 3% taken by the ten largest. Source: peripheral blood mononuclear cells (PBMCs), taken before the second cycle of nivolumab. These receptors were obtained from a human donor with classical Hodgkin lymphoma.

V gene TRBV5-5 combines with J gene TRBJ1-2; D is unresolved. Germline lookup yields CDR1 SGHKS and CDR2 YYEKEE (reference sequence). The CDR3 consists of 17 residues. V shed 1 base and J shed 0 bases, with 16 bases lying between them. This CDR3 reads CASSLLADLTSNYGYTF. DNA for the CDR3: TGTGCCAGCAGCTTGCTTGCAGACCTCACTTCTAACTATGGCTACACCTTC.

The chain employs TRBV7-2 and TRBJ2-1; the D call may be TRBD1 or TRBD2 (5 bases each). Trimming took off 1 base at V and 8 bases at J, with 15 bases between the two ends. Germline V gene lookup returns CDR1 SGHTA and CDR2 FQGNSA. The CDR3 is 15 amino acids. The CDR3 nucleotides are TGTGCCAGCAGCTTAGGAGGGTGGGTGGGGGATGAGCAGTTCTTC. Translated, it gives CASSLGGWVGDEQFF.

This clone was counted only a few times. This chain joins TRBV5-1 and TRBJ2-7; the match to TRBD1 covers 10 bases. This CDR3 comprises 13 residues. The V gene's germline CDR1 is SGHRS and CDR2 YFSETQ. Trimming cost V 5 bases and J 7 bases; bases outside gene matches: 6. The CDR3: CASSWTGGYEQYF. The DNA of the CDR3 is TGCGCCAGCAGTTGGACAGGGGGGTATGAGCAGTACTTC.

Only a few counts were recorded for this clone. The chain has TRBV2 and TRBJ1-5; D is unclear. Germline V gives CDR1 SNHLY, CDR2 FYNNEI. The CDR3 consists of 15 residues. Trimming stripped 6 bases from V and 1 base from J, with 13 bases between. The CDR3 DNA sequence: TGTGCCAGCAGCGTGGAAGGGAGGAGCAATCAGCCCCAGCATTTT. Its protein product is CASSVEGRSNQPQHF.

The chain recombines TRBV25-1 with TRBJ2-3, with TRBD2 identical over 14 bases. The CDR3 length is 18 residues. Germline CDR1 and CDR2: MGHDK and SYGVNS. The trim removed 4 bases at V and 2 bases at J, leaving 8 bases unmatched. The CDR3 sequence: CASSGTRTSGRPTDTQYF. For the CDR3, the DNA is TGTGCCAGCAGTGGGACGAGGACTAGCGGGAGGCCCACAGATACGCAGTATTTT.

The V call is TRBV28, the J call TRBJ1-1; D call uncertain. Germline V lookup: CDR1 MDHEN, CDR2 SYDVKM. The ends were cut back, 5 bases at V and 3 bases at J, with 10 bases in the middle. The CDR3 has 13 residues. CDR3 DNA: TGTGCCAGCAGTCTAGACACCTACACTGAAGCTTTCTTT. As protein: CASSLDTYTEAFF.

This rearrangement joins TRBV10-3 to TRBJ2-7, with D possibly TRBD2 on 5 matching bases. Germline V gene sequence: CDR1 ENHRY, CDR2 SYGVKD. Trimming removed 3 bases at V and 3 bases at J, with 15 bases between. The CDR3 covers 15 residues. The CDR3, as DNA: TGTGCCATCAGTGAACCACGGACTTCCTACTACGAGCAGTACTTC. Protein sequence: CAISEPRTSYYEQYF.

The chain combines TRBV5-1 with TRBJ2-1; D unclear. Trimming removed 3 bases at V and 10 bases at J, with 11 bases between. CDR1 is SGHRS, CDR2 YFSETQ, per germline. The CDR3 extends over 12 amino acids. The DNA of the CDR3 is TGCGCCAGCAGCTCCGACTCGATCGAGCAGTTCTTC. Translating gives CASSSDSIEQFF.

J is TRBJ2-1 and V is TRBV10-1, with D possibly being TRBD2 (6 bases). This CDR3 region has 17 residues. Germline CDR1 reads WNHNN; CDR2 reads SYGVQD (reference sequence). Trimming shortened V by 2 bases and J by 1 base, and 15 bases separated the two germline ends. The CDR3, as DNA: TGCGCCAGCAGTGAGGGGGGGACCCTGGGGTCCTACAATGAGCAGTTCTTC. It translates to CASSEGGTLGSYNEQFF.

The chain is built from TRBV6-1 and TRBJ2-3; 9 positions agree with TRBD2. The CDR3 is made up of 14 amino acids. Germline CDR1 and CDR2: MNHNS and SASEGT. V lost 7 bases, J lost 2 bases, and 4 bases stayed unmatched. Here the CDR3 DNA reads TGTGCCAGCATACTAGCGGGCCACACAGATACGCAGTATTTT. Its protein is CASILAGHTDTQYF.

This clone was counted a few times. The chain is built from TRBV30 and TRBJ1-1; D may be TRBD1 (5 bases). CDR1 is GTSNPN, CDR2 SVGIG, per germline (reference sequence). The CDR3 covers 13 residues. Trimming took off 5 bases at V and 4 bases at J, with 14 bases between the two ends. The CDR3 is CAWAGWGGTEAFF. DNA for the CDR3: TGTGCCTGGGCCGGTTGGGGGGGCACTGAAGCTTTCTTT.

The chain couples TRBV6-6 to TRBJ2-4, with D maybe TRBD2 (5 bases). This CDR3 spans 16 amino acids. Germline CDR1 is MNHNY and CDR2 is SVGAGI (reference sequence). Trimming cost V 5 bases and J 0 bases, with 14 bases left between them. CDR3 amino acids: CASSRLLGLAKNIQYF. The CDR3 bases are TGTGCCAGCAGTAGGTTACTAGGTCTAGCCAAAAACATTCAGTACTTC.

This CDR3 reads CASRRTGSNYGYTF. The CDR3, as DNA: TGTGCCAGCAGACGGACAGGCTCGAACTATGGCTACACCTTC. The chain has TRBV5-4 and TRBJ1-2, with TRBD1 matching over 7 bases. Germline values: CDR1 SGHNT, CDR2 YYREEE (reference sequence). This CDR3 contains 14 residues. V shed 5 bases, J shed 2 bases, and the junction held 6 bases outside the gene matches. Variable domain in full (rest from reference TRBV5-4 and TRBJ1-2): ETGVTQSPTHLIKTRGQQVTLRCSSQSGHNTVSWYQQALGQGPQFIFQYYREEENGRGNFPPRFSGLQFPNYSSELNVNALELDDSALYLCASRRTGSNYGYTFGSGTRLTVV.

This clone is judged medium-sized. The chain is built from TRBV18 and TRBJ1-1; D call uncertain. The germline V and J ends were trimmed by 6 bases and 0 bases, with 5 bases remaining between them. This CDR3 is built from 12 residues. The germline CDR1 and CDR2 sequences are KGHSH and LQKENI. The CDR3 bases are TGTGCCAGCTCGGCAGTGAACACTGAAGCTTTCTTT. Its protein is CASSAVNTEAFF. The entire variable domain, with the rest obtained from reference TRBV18 and TRBJ1-1, is as follows: NAGVMQNPRHLVRRRGQEARLRCSPMKGHSHVYWYRQLPEEGLKFMVYLQKENIIDESGMPKERFSAEFPKEGPSILRIQQVVRGDSAAYFCASSAVNTEAFFGQGTRLTVV.

The chain combines TRBV6-1 with TRBJ2-3; either TRBD1 or TRBD2 may fit D (6 bases each). Germline CDR1 reads MNHNS; CDR2 reads SASEGT. This CDR3 is built from 15 residues. V lost 10 bases and J 2 bases, leaving 19 bases between the germline ends. In DNA, the CDR3 is TGTGCCACCAGACAGGTAGGGGGGATCACAGATACGCAGTATTTT. Amino acid sequence: CATRQVGGITDTQYF.

The rearrangement joins TRBV2 to TRBJ2-1; possible D gene TRBD1, 6 bases. Germline V CDR1 and CDR2: SNHLY, FYNNEI. The CDR3 runs to 14 residues. V gave up 6 bases and J gave up 7 bases, with 16 bases separating them. The CDR3 reads CASSIGRRGNEQFF. CDR3 bases: TGTGCCAGCAGCATCGGACGAAGGGGGAATGAGCAGTTCTTC.

V usage is TRBV29-1 and J usage is TRBJ1-1; the D gene is possibly TRBD1 (6 bases). CDR3 size: 14 residues. Germline lookup yields CDR1 SQVTM and CDR2 ANQGSEA. Trimming cost V 5 bases and J 4 bases, with 17 bases left between them. CDR3 in amino acids: CSVRSDGGPTEAFF. CDR3 in DNA: TGCAGCGTTCGCTCGGATGGGGGGCCCACTGAAGCTTTCTTT.